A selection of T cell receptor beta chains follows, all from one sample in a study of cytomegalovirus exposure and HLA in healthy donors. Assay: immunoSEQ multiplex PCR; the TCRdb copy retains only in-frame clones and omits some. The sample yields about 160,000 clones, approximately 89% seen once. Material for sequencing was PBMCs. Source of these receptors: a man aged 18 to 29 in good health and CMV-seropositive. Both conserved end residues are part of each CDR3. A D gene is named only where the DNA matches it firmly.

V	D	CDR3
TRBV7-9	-	CASSLRQGPTANEQFF
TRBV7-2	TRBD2	CASSFTSGRNEQFF
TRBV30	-	CAWSVRGYSSYNEQFF
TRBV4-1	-	CASSQDLGSSYEQYF
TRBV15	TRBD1	CATSRTGGASEKLFF
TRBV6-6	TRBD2	CASSMGLAGDTDTQYF
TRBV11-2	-	CASSALGGAWDEQYF
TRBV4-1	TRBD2	CASSQGRGRDTGELFF
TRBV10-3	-	CAISGTANTEAFF
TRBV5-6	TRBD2	CASSLLADLYNEQFF
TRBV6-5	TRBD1	CASSYSEDRAGNEQFF
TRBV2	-	CASRAGPGTEAFF
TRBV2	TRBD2	CASRTSGNSYNEQFF
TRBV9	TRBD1	CASSGQGYSNQPQHF
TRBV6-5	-	CASSVSPQSGTQYF
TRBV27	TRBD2	CASNPSGRRTDTQYF
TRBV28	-	CASSLSLRRGKGQETQYF
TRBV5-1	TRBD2	CASSIFTAGSLGNEQFF
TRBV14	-	CASSQQEGQPQHF
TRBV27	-	CASSLWSAGDGAEAFF
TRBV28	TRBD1	CASLTGGTDTQYF
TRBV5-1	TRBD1	CASSPDRVGTGELFF
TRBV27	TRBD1	CASSQGAGIHSNQPQHF
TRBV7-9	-	CASSPTGWYGYTF
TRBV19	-	CASSIQGISYEQYF
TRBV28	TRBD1	CASRRQGLGNYGYTF
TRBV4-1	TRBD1	CASSQESWQGVGQPQHF
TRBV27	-	CASSHGHSYEQYF
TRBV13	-	CASSLEPGSSYNEQFF
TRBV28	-	CASRGASVNEQFF
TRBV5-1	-	CASSLSGSLTDTQYF
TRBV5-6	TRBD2	CASSSPRQREGYNEQFF
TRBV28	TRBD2	CASSHGLAGGGVYNEQFF
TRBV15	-	CATSRDRSVGSYEQYF
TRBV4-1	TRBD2	CASSQGTPSGRGGEQYF
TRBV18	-	CASSRNGGEQETQYF
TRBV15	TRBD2	CATMAGGPSYEQYF
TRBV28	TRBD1	CASSSTGTGGTNEKLFF
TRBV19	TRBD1	CASRLRTGVGVEQFF
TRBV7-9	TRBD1	CASSLGGTGRREQYF